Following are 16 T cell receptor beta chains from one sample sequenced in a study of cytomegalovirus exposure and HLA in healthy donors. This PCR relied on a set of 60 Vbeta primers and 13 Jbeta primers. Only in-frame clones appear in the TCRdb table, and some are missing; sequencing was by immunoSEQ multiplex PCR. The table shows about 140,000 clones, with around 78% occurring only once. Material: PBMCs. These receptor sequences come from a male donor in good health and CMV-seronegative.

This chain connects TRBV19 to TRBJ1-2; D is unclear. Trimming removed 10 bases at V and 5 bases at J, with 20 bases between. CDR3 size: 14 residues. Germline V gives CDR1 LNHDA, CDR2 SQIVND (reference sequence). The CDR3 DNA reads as TGTGCCACTCTCGGATTATCAGGCTCTTATGGCTACACCTTC. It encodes CATLGLSGSYGYTF.

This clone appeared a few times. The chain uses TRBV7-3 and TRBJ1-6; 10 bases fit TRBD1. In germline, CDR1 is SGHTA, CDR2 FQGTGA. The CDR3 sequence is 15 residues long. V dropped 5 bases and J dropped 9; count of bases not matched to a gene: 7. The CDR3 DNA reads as TGTGCCAGCAGCAACCCGACAGGGGGCTTTTCACCCCTCCACTTT. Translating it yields CASSNPTGGFSPLHF. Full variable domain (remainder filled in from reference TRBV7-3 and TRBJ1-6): GAGVSQTPSNKVTEKGKYVELRCDPISGHTALYWYRQSLGQGPEFLIYFQGTGAADDSGLPNDRFFAVRPEGSVSTLKIQRTERGDSAVYLCASSNPTGGFSPLHFGNGTRLTVT.

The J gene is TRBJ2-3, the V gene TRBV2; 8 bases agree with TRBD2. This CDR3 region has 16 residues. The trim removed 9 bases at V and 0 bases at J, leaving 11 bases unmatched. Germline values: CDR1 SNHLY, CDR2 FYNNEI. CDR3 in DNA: TGTGCCAGTAGGGGTCGGGGGGGCGGAAGCACAGATACGCAGTATTTT. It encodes CASRGRGGGSTDTQYF.

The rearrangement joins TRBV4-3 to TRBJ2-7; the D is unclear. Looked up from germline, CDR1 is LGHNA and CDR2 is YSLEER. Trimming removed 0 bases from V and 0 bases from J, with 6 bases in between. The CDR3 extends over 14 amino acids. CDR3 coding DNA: TGCGCCAGCAGCCAAGAAATCAGCTCCTACGAGCAGTACTTC. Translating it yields CASSQEISSYEQYF.

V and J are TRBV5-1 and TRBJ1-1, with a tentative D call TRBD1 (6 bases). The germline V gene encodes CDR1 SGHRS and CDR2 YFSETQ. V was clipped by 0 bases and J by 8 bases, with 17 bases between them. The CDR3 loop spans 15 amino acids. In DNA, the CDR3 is TGCGCCAGCAGCTTGGCCAGTGGGCAGGGGACCGAAGCTTTCTTT. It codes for CASSLASGQGTEAFF.

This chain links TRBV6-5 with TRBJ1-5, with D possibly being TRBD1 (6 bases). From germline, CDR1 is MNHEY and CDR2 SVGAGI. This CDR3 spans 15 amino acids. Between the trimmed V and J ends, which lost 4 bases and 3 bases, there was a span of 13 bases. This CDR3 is CASSSDSLYNQPQHF. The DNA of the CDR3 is TGTGCCAGCAGTTCGGACAGCCTTTACAATCAGCCCCAGCATTTT.

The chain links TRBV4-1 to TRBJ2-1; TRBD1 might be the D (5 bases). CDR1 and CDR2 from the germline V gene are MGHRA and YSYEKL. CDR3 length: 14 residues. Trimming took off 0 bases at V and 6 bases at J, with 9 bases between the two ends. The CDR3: CASSQERDSNEQFF. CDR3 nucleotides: TGCGCCAGCAGCCAAGAGAGAGACAGCAATGAGCAGTTCTTC.

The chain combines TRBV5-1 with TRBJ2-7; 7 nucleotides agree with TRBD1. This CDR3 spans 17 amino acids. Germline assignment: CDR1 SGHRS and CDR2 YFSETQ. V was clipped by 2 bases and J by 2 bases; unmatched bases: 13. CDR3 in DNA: TGCGCCAGCAGCTTAACTAACAACAGGGGTAGGCCCTACGAGCAGTACTTC. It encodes CASSLTNNRGRPYEQYF.

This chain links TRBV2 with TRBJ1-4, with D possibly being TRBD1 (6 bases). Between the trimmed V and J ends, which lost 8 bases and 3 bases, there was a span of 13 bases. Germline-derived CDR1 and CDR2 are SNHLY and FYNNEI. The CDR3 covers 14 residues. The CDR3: CASRTGTSNEKLFF. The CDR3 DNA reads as TGTGCCAGCCGGACTGGGACATCTAATGAAAAACTGTTTTTT.

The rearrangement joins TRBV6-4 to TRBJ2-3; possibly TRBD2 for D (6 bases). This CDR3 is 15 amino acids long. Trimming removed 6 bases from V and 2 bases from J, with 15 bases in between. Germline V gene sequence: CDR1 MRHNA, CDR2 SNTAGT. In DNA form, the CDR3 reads TGTGCCAGCAGGGAAGTGGCGGGGCACACAGATACGCAGTATTTT. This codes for CASREVAGHTDTQYF.

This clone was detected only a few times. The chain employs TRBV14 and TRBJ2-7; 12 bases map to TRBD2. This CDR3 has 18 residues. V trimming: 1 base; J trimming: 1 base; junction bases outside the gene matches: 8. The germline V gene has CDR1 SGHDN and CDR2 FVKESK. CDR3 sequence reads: CASSQGLAGEWGSYEQYF. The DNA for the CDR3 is TGTGCCAGCAGCCAAGGACTAGCGGGAGAGTGGGGGTCCTACGAGCAGTACTTC.

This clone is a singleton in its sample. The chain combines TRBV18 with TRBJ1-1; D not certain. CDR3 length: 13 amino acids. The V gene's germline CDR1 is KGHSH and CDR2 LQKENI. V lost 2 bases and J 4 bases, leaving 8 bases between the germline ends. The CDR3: CASSPASGTEAFF. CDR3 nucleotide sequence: TGTGCCAGCTCACCAGCCAGTGGCACTGAAGCTTTCTTT.

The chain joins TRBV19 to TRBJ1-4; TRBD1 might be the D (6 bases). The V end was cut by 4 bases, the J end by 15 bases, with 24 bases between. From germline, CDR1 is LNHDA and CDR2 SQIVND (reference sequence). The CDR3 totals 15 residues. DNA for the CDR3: TGTGCCAGTAGTAGAAATACAGGGTCCGAAGGATCGGTGTTTTTT. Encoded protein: CASSRNTGSEGSVFF.

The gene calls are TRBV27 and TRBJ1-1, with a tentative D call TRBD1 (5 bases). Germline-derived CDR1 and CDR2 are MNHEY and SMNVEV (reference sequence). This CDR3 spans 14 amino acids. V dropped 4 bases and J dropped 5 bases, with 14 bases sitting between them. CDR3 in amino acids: CASSSAGVRTEAFF. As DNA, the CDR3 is TGTGCCAGCAGTTCCGCGGGGGTTAGGACTGAAGCTTTCTTT.

The CDR3, as DNA: TGTGCCAGCAGCGTAGACAGAAACACTGAAGCTTTCTTT. Residues: CASSVDRNTEAFF. The chain employs TRBV9 and TRBJ1-1; D is uncertain. CDR3 length: 13 amino acids. Between the trimmed V and J ends, which lost 0 bases and 2 bases, there was a span of 5 bases. Germline V gene sequence: CDR1 SGDLS, CDR2 YYNGEE.

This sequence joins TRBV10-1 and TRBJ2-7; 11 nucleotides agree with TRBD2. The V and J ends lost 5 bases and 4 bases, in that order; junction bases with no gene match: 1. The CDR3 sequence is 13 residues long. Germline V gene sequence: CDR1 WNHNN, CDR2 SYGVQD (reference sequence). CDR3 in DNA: TGCGCCAGCAGTCCTAGCGGGAGGTACGAGCAGTACTTC. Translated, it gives CASSPSGRYEQYF.